The rows below give T cell receptor beta chains drawn from one sample of a study of Graves' ophthalmopathy and Graves' hyperthyroidism. In TCRdb, the multiplex PCR reads were re-called with MiXCR into one record per CDR3 protein. This table holds about 740,000 distinct CDR3 sequences, 40% found once. The sequenced material came from peripheral blood. These receptors all come from an adult man with Graves' ophthalmopathy. The CDR3 runs from the conserved cysteine through the conserved F or W. A D gene is named only where the DNA matches it firmly. The size of a clone is reported for some rows only, either as once, few or many, or as a class for expanded clones.

cdr3_nt: TGTGCCACCCCGAAAGGACACTCCTACGAGCAGTACTTC
cdr3_aa: CATPKGHSYEQYF
v_call: TRBV24-1
j_call: TRBJ2-7
clone_size: few
d_call: -

cdr3_nt: TGTGCCAGCAGCCCAACGTCGGCGGGGCGGACGGAGACCCAGTACTTC
cdr3_aa: CASSPTSAGRTETQYF
v_call: TRBV7-2
j_call: TRBJ2-5
clone_size: many
d_call: -

cdr3_nt: TGTGCCAGCAGCCCAAGGACAGGGGACACCGGGGAGCTGTTTTTT
cdr3_aa: CASSPRTGDTGELFF
v_call: TRBV7-9
j_call: TRBJ2-2
clone_size: few
d_call: TRBD1

cdr3_nt: TGCAGCGGTGAGGAGGGGGCTAACGGGCAGTACTTC
cdr3_aa: CSGEEGANGQYF
v_call: TRBV29-1
j_call: TRBJ2-7
clone_size: -
d_call: -

cdr3_nt: TGTGCCATCAGTGGGGACAGGGGTCAATACGAGCAGTACTTC
cdr3_aa: CAISGDRGQYEQYF
v_call: TRBV10-3
j_call: TRBJ2-7
clone_size: -
d_call: TRBD1

cdr3_nt: TGCAGTGCTCCAGGCTCTCTGAACACTGAAGCTTTCTTT
cdr3_aa: CSAPGSLNTEAFF
v_call: TRBV20-1
j_call: TRBJ1-1
clone_size: many
d_call: -

cdr3_nt: TGTGCCACCCCGCGGGGGCGTTTTCGATCACCCCTCCACTTT
cdr3_aa: CATPRGRFRSPLHF
v_call: TRBV15
j_call: TRBJ1-6
clone_size: many
d_call: -

cdr3_nt: TGTGCCAGCAGTCGGGGGACAGGAAGGGATAGCAATCAGCCCCAGCATTTT
cdr3_aa: CASSRGTGRDSNQPQHF
v_call: TRBV6-2/TRBV6-3
j_call: TRBJ1-5
clone_size: -
d_call: TRBD1

cdr3_nt: TGTGCCAGCAGTGGACAGGGATCATCCGAGCAGTACTTC
cdr3_aa: CASSGQGSSEQYF
v_call: TRBV7-9
j_call: TRBJ2-7
clone_size: -
d_call: TRBD1

cdr3_nt: TGCAGCGTGCCCCGTGGCGGGGAGCTGTACTTC
cdr3_aa: CSVPRGGELYF
v_call: TRBV29-1
j_call: TRBJ2-7
clone_size: -
d_call: -

cdr3_nt: TGTGCCACCAGCAGAGATTTCGGAGGCTCCTACGAGCAGTACTTC
cdr3_aa: CATSRDFGGSYEQYF
v_call: TRBV15
j_call: TRBJ2-7
clone_size: many
d_call: -

cdr3_nt: TGTGCCAGCAGTCCCCGGCCTGACGGCTACACCTTC
cdr3_aa: CASSPRPDGYTF
v_call: TRBV2
j_call: TRBJ1-2
clone_size: -
d_call: -

cdr3_nt: TGTGCTCCCATTGCCCTTGTTGTAAACTATGGCTACACCTTC
cdr3_aa: CAPIALVVNYGYTF
v_call: TRBV6-1
j_call: TRBJ1-2
clone_size: few
d_call: -

cdr3_nt: TGTGCCAGCAGCTTAGAACTAGCGGTAGCCGGGGAGCTGTTTTTT
cdr3_aa: CASSLELAVAGELFF
v_call: TRBV25-1
j_call: TRBJ2-2
clone_size: few
d_call: TRBD2

cdr3_nt: TGTGCCAGCAGCCCACAGGGGACCCCCTACGAGCAGTACTTC
cdr3_aa: CASSPQGTPYEQYF
v_call: TRBV13
j_call: TRBJ2-7
clone_size: -
d_call: TRBD1

cdr3_nt: TGTGCCAGCAGCGCGCGACTAGCGGGTACTAGCACAGATACGCAGTATTTT
cdr3_aa: CASSARLAGTSTDTQYF
v_call: TRBV11-1
j_call: TRBJ2-3
clone_size: -
d_call: TRBD2

cdr3_nt: TGCGCCAGCAGATCCTTTACTAGCGGGAGCTACGAGCAGTACTTC
cdr3_aa: CASRSFTSGSYEQYF
v_call: TRBV5-1
j_call: TRBJ2-7
clone_size: -
d_call: TRBD2

cdr3_nt: TGCGCCAGCAGCTTGGAACGCTACTCCTACGAGCAGTACTTC
cdr3_aa: CASSLERYSYEQYF
v_call: TRBV5-1
j_call: TRBJ2-7
clone_size: few
d_call: -

cdr3_nt: TGTGCCAGCTCCCGGGGCCTTGAAAAACTGTTTTTT
cdr3_aa: CASSRGLEKLFF
v_call: TRBV14
j_call: TRBJ1-4
clone_size: few
d_call: -

cdr3_nt: TGTGCCAGCAGCGAAGTGTGGGGACAGGGCTACGAGCAGTACTTC
cdr3_aa: CASSEVWGQGYEQYF
v_call: TRBV5-1
j_call: TRBJ2-7
clone_size: few
d_call: TRBD1

cdr3_nt: TGCAGTGCTAGAGTCGTAGCGGAAGAGACCCAGTACTTC
cdr3_aa: CSARVVAEETQYF
v_call: TRBV20-1
j_call: TRBJ2-5
clone_size: -
d_call: -

cdr3_nt: TGCAGTGCCCCGAAGGTACAGGATGGTGACCAAGAGACCCAGTACTTC
cdr3_aa: CSAPKVQDGDQETQYF
v_call: TRBV20-1
j_call: TRBJ2-5
clone_size: -
d_call: -

cdr3_nt: TGTGCCAGCAGCTTAGAGGGGACCCCAGGCGCTGAAGCTTTCTTT
cdr3_aa: CASSLEGTPGAEAFF
v_call: TRBV7-6
j_call: TRBJ1-1
clone_size: -
d_call: -

cdr3_nt: TGTGCCAGCAGCTTGGGGGTTGGAGGAAGGACCGCTTTCTATGGCTACACCTTC
cdr3_aa: CASSLGVGGRTAFYGYTF
v_call: TRBV7-2
j_call: TRBJ1-2
clone_size: few
d_call: -

cdr3_nt: TGCAGTGCTAGAGGCCCAAGGGAGCAGTTCTTC
cdr3_aa: CSARGPREQFF
v_call: TRBV20-1
j_call: TRBJ2-1
clone_size: -
d_call: -

cdr3_nt: TGTGCCAGTAGTATACAGGACAAAGGGATCTACGAGCAGTACTTC
cdr3_aa: CASSIQDKGIYEQYF
v_call: TRBV19
j_call: TRBJ2-7
clone_size: few
d_call: -

cdr3_nt: TGTGCCAGCAGCCTGGAGCTCCGAAAACAGGATCGGCCCACTGAAGCTTTCTTT
cdr3_aa: CASSLELRKQDRPTEAFF
v_call: TRBV11-2
j_call: TRBJ1-1
clone_size: -
d_call: -

cdr3_nt: TGTGCCAGCAGCTTTAGAGGGCAGTATGGCTACACCTTC
cdr3_aa: CASSFRGQYGYTF
v_call: TRBV7-8
j_call: TRBJ1-2
clone_size: few
d_call: -

cdr3_nt: TGTGCCAGCAGCCCCCACGTTGGCGGGGGGGCCCCCGAGCAGTACTTC
cdr3_aa: CASSPHVGGGAPEQYF
v_call: TRBV10-3
j_call: TRBJ2-7
clone_size: -
d_call: TRBD2

cdr3_nt: TGCGCCAGCAGTGACTCGGGGGCTTCACTGAACACTGAAGCTTTCTTT
cdr3_aa: CASSDSGASLNTEAFF
v_call: TRBV10-2
j_call: TRBJ1-1
clone_size: many
d_call: -

cdr3_nt: TGTGCCAGCAGCTTAGTCAGGGCCTCTGGAAACACCATATATTTT
cdr3_aa: CASSLVRASGNTIYF
v_call: TRBV7-8
j_call: TRBJ1-3
clone_size: many
d_call: -

cdr3_nt: TGTGCCAGCAGCTTTCCGTCAGGAGCTAACTATGGCTACACCTTC
cdr3_aa: CASSFPSGANYGYTF
v_call: TRBV5-4
j_call: TRBJ1-2
clone_size: few
d_call: -

cdr3_nt: TGCAGTGCTAGTTCTGACCGCCTAAGGGAAGCTTTCTTT
cdr3_aa: CSASSDRLREAFF
v_call: TRBV20-1
j_call: TRBJ1-1
clone_size: few
d_call: -

cdr3_nt: TGTGCCAGCAGGTGGGACCAGGCGAGTTCACCCCTCCACTTT
cdr3_aa: CASRWDQASSPLHF
v_call: TRBV12-3/TRBV12-4
j_call: TRBJ1-6
clone_size: many
d_call: -

cdr3_nt: TGTGCTAGCAGCTTATCACGGTCCTACGAGCAGTACTTC
cdr3_aa: CASSLSRSYEQYF
v_call: TRBV7-7
j_call: TRBJ2-7
clone_size: many
d_call: -

cdr3_nt: TGCGCCAGCAGCCCTGAGCGGGAGCTCCCCCTAGGGCAGTACTTC
cdr3_aa: CASSPERELPLGQYF
v_call: TRBV4-1
j_call: TRBJ2-7
clone_size: few
d_call: TRBD2

cdr3_nt: TGCAGCGTTGAAATAGACAATGAGCAGTTCTTC
cdr3_aa: CSVEIDNEQFF
v_call: TRBV29-1
j_call: TRBJ2-1
clone_size: -
d_call: -

cdr3_nt: TGTGCCAGCAGTGCACAGGGAAAGGGTTACGAGCAGTACTTC
cdr3_aa: CASSAQGKGYEQYF
v_call: TRBV2
j_call: TRBJ2-7
clone_size: -
d_call: -

cdr3_nt: TGTGCCAGCAGCTTAGCGGCTAGCGGGACCTACGAGCAGTACTTC
cdr3_aa: CASSLAASGTYEQYF
v_call: TRBV7-9
j_call: TRBJ2-7
clone_size: -
d_call: TRBD2

cdr3_nt: TGTGCCAGCAGCCAACAACCGGGACAGGGGGAAAAAGCTTTCTTT
cdr3_aa: CASSQQPGQGEKAFF
v_call: TRBV16
j_call: TRBJ1-1
clone_size: -
d_call: TRBD1

cdr3_nt: TGTGCCAGCAGCTTAGCGGGAGCTAAGGGGGTTCAAGAGACCCAGTACTTC
cdr3_aa: CASSLAGAKGVQETQYF
v_call: TRBV7-9
j_call: TRBJ2-5
clone_size: -
d_call: -

cdr3_nt: TGTGCCAGTAGTATATACCAGGGACAGGGACTCCGAGAAAAACTGTTTTTT
cdr3_aa: CASSIYQGQGLREKLFF
v_call: TRBV19
j_call: TRBJ1-4
clone_size: -
d_call: TRBD1

cdr3_nt: TGCAGTGCCAAGCCCGGGCCGGGCGGAAACACCATATATTTT
cdr3_aa: CSAKPGPGGNTIYF
v_call: TRBV20-1
j_call: TRBJ1-3
clone_size: -
d_call: -

cdr3_nt: TGTGCCAGCAGCTTAGATGGCCAGACACCTACCTACGAGCAGTACTTC
cdr3_aa: CASSLDGQTPTYEQYF
v_call: TRBV7-9
j_call: TRBJ2-7
clone_size: few
d_call: -

cdr3_nt: TGTGCCAGCAGTTTGTTTGGCAGGGAGGGCCAGTACTTC
cdr3_aa: CASSLFGREGQYF
v_call: TRBV12-3/TRBV12-4
j_call: TRBJ2-5
clone_size: -
d_call: TRBD2

cdr3_nt: TGTGCCAGCAGCTCGGGGCTAAACACCGGGGAGCTGTTTTTT
cdr3_aa: CASSSGLNTGELFF
v_call: TRBV7-9
j_call: TRBJ2-2
clone_size: many
d_call: -

cdr3_nt: TGTGCCAGCAGCTATCTTACAGGGGTTTCGAACACCGGGGAGCTGTTTTTT
cdr3_aa: CASSYLTGVSNTGELFF
v_call: TRBV7-2
j_call: TRBJ2-2
clone_size: few
d_call: TRBD1

cdr3_nt: TGTGCCAGCAACCCCTCCGGGACCGTCACCGGGGAGCTGTTTTTT
cdr3_aa: CASNPSGTVTGELFF
v_call: TRBV11-2
j_call: TRBJ2-2
clone_size: few
d_call: -

cdr3_nt: TGTGCCAGCAGTTTCCCGGACAGGGGAATGAGGGATCAGCCCCAGCATTTT
cdr3_aa: CASSFPDRGMRDQPQHF
v_call: TRBV24-1
j_call: TRBJ1-5
clone_size: -
d_call: TRBD1

cdr3_nt: TGCAGCTTCCGGGACAGCTACTACGAGCAGTACTTC
cdr3_aa: CSFRDSYYEQYF
v_call: TRBV29-1
j_call: TRBJ2-7
clone_size: many
d_call: TRBD1

cdr3_nt: TGTGCCAGCAGCCAAGTTGCCCTCCGAGACACCATATATTTT
cdr3_aa: CASSQVALRDTIYF
v_call: TRBV14
j_call: TRBJ1-3
clone_size: -
d_call: -

cdr3_nt: TGTGCCAGCAGCCCCAGGGGGCGGAGGACAGAAAACTCTGGGGCCAACGTCCTGACTTTC
cdr3_aa: CASSPRGRRTENSGANVLTF
v_call: TRBV5-6
j_call: TRBJ2-6
clone_size: -
d_call: TRBD1

cdr3_nt: TGCAGTGTCCCAATTTCAACTAATGAAAAACTGTTTTTT
cdr3_aa: CSVPISTNEKLFF
v_call: TRBV20-1
j_call: TRBJ1-4
clone_size: many
d_call: -

cdr3_nt: TGTGCCAGCAGTACTAAAATAACGGGGTTTAAGGGGGAAAAACTGTTTTTT
cdr3_aa: CASSTKITGFKGEKLFF
v_call: TRBV7-2
j_call: TRBJ1-4
clone_size: -
d_call: -

cdr3_nt: TGTGCCAGCAGGGGTGGGGGGGATGGCTACACCTTC
cdr3_aa: CASRGGGDGYTF
v_call: TRBV12-3/TRBV12-4
j_call: TRBJ1-2
clone_size: few
d_call: -

cdr3_nt: TGCGCCAGCAGCCAGACCAAGCAGGGGAACTATGGCTACACCTTC
cdr3_aa: CASSQTKQGNYGYTF
v_call: TRBV4-3
j_call: TRBJ1-2
clone_size: -
d_call: -

cdr3_nt: TGTGCCAGCAGTCGGGGACCAAACTATGGCCACACCTTC
cdr3_aa: CASSRGPNYGHTF
v_call: TRBV6-4
j_call: TRBJ1-2
clone_size: -
d_call: -

cdr3_nt: TGTGCCAGCAGCCCTAGCGGGAGGGGCTGGGCGGCCCAGTACTTC
cdr3_aa: CASSPSGRGWAAQYF
v_call: TRBV7-2
j_call: TRBJ2-5
clone_size: many
d_call: TRBD2

cdr3_nt: TGCAGTGTAGGGGGCAAAGGCCATCAGCCCCAGTACTTC
cdr3_aa: CSVGGKGHQPQYF
v_call: TRBV20-1
j_call: TRBJ2-5
clone_size: -
d_call: TRBD1